These 14 T cell receptor beta chains share one sample of origin, sequenced in a study of identical twins. MiXCR, applied by TCRdb to the 5' RACE reads, yields one record per CDR3 protein. The data contain approximately 590,000 distinct CDR3 sequences, roughly 9.5% of them singletons. A further study also used this sample, focusing on yellow fever vaccine responses in identical twins.

The material sequenced was PBMCs. The source of these receptors is a woman between 18 and 29 years old in good health.

V gene TRBV12-3 or TRBV12-4 combines with J gene TRBJ2-7; 9 nucleotides align to TRBD1. This CDR3 comprises 15 residues. The V and J ends lost 7 bases and 1 base, in that order; junction bases with no gene match: 8. The CDR3 spells CASTPGQGLSYEQYF. CDR3 DNA: TGTGCCAGCACTCCGGGACAGGGCTTATCCTACGAGCAGTACTTC.

The table lists this clonotype with many counts. The junction and the germline gene differ at one end; a read error may be behind it. The chain uses TRBV7-7 and TRBJ2-1, with TRBD1 identical over 8 bases. This CDR3 spans 15 amino acids. CDR1 is SSHAT and CDR2 is FNYEAQ in the germline V gene (reference sequence). Written as DNA, the CDR3 is TGTGCTAGCAGCCAATACAGGGGGTCCTACAATGAGCAGTTCTTC. Its translation is CASSQYRGSYNEQFF.

The chain joins TRBV4-1 to TRBJ2-5, with D perhaps being TRBD1 or TRBD2 (6 bases each). Trimming took off 3 bases at V and 5 bases at J, with 19 bases between the two ends. Germline CDR1 is MGHRA and CDR2 is YSYEKL. The CDR3 consists of 16 residues. CDR3 sequence: CASSHLFRGPYETQYF. The CDR3 DNA is TGCGCCAGCAGCCATCTATTCCGGGGGCCCTACGAGACCCAGTACTTC.

This clonotype was detected only a few times. The chain joins TRBV6-2 or TRBV6-3 to TRBJ2-2, with 16 bases aligning to TRBD2. Germline trimming cut 6 bases from V and 4 bases from J; bases unmatched to any gene: 14. The germline gives CDR1 MNHEY, CDR2 SVGEGT. CDR3 length equals 20 residues. The CDR3 DNA reads as TGTGCCAGCAGCCCCAGGGTCCCGGGACTAGCGGGAGGGGGCACCGGGGAGCTGTTTTTT. It specifies CASSPRVPGLAGGGTGELFF.

In its sample, this clonotype was seen many times. In DNA, the CDR3 is TGTGCCAGCAGCCAAAGTCGACTAGCGCCGACAGATACGCAGTATTTT. It specifies CASSQSRLAPTDTQYF. The J gene is TRBJ2-3, the V gene TRBV4-2; 8 bases map to TRBD2. This CDR3 contains 16 residues. CDR1 and CDR2 from the germline V gene are LGHNA and YNFKEQ. With V trimmed by 2 bases and J by 3 bases, 7 bases remained unmatched.

This clonotype came up many times. The chain recombines TRBV28 with TRBJ2-1; maybe TRBD2 (5 bases). V lost 7 bases, J lost 6 bases, and 19 bases lay in between. CDR3 length: 15 residues. The germline V gene has CDR1 MDHEN and CDR2 SYDVKM. The CDR3 nucleotides read TGTGCCAGCACCCGGACTTGGCCCAATACCAATGAGCAGTTCTTC. Protein product: CASTRTWPNTNEQFF.

Comments on this clonotype: With a much larger clone just one base away, this may be a read error. J is TRBJ2-5 and V is TRBV6-2 or TRBV6-3, with 8 bases aligning to TRBD2. Germline V CDR1 and CDR2: MNHEY, SVGEGT. CDR3 length: 17 amino acids. With V trimmed by 0 bases and J by 0 bases, 6 bases remained unmatched. CDR3 coding DNA: TGTGCCAGCAGTTACTCGGTGGCTAGCGGGTACCAAGAGACCCAGTACTTC. Protein product: CASSYSVASGYQETQYF.

This clonotype was counted between two and nine times. This chain links TRBV5-5 with TRBJ1-5; 7 bases fit TRBD1. CDR3 size: 15 residues. The V gene end was trimmed by 1 base and the J gene end by 5 bases; junction bases not matched to a gene: 6. Germline V CDR1 and CDR2: SGHKS, YYEKEE (reference sequence). CDR3 sequence: CASSLMGDSHQPQHF. The CDR3 nucleotides read TGTGCCAGCAGCTTGATGGGGGACAGTCATCAGCCCCAGCATTTT.

This clonotype was picked up many times. The gene calls are TRBV7-9 and TRBJ2-7, with D unclear. CDR1 SEHNR and CDR2 FQNEAQ come from the germline V gene (reference sequence). Trimming took off 6 bases at V and 6 bases at J, with 9 bases between the two ends. The length of the CDR3 is 11 residues. CDR3 protein: CASSRQAEQYF. The CDR3, as DNA: TGTGCCAGCAGTAGGCAGGCCGAGCAGTACTTC.

This clonotype was counted between two and nine times. Because it lacks the conserved phenylalanine or tryptophan at the end, this CDR3 is likely a read error. V is TRBV3-1 and J is TRBJ2-7; tentative D call: TRBD2 (6 bases). Germline V gene sequence: CDR1 LGHDT, CDR2 YNNKEL (reference sequence). The CDR3 totals 14 residues. Deletions cut 0 bases from V and 8 bases from J, with 14 bases between. The CDR3 DNA reads TGTGCCAGCAGCCAAGATCGAGGGACTTTAAAGCAGTACATC. This codes for CASSQDRGTLKQYI.

The J gene is TRBJ2-3, the V gene TRBV4-1, with 10 bases fitting TRBD2. CDR1 and CDR2 from the germline V gene are MGHRA and YSYEKL. The V gene end was trimmed by 1 base and the J gene end by 4 bases; junction bases not matched to a gene: 8. The CDR3 has 17 residues. CDR3: CASSQVLLAGVPDTQYF. The CDR3 DNA reads TGCGCCAGCAGCCAAGTTCTTCTAGCGGGAGTCCCAGATACGCAGTATTTT.

The chain couples TRBV20-1 to TRBJ2-7; D tentatively fits TRBD1 or TRBD2 (5 bases each). Germline CDR1 is DFQATT and CDR2 is SNEGSKA (reference sequence). CDR3 length: 13 amino acids. Trimming took 1 base from V and 2 from J, leaving 9 bases between them. CDR3 residues: CSARVGGPYEQYF. DNA for the CDR3: TGCAGTGCTAGAGTTGGGGGACCCTACGAGCAGTACTTC.

A few counts support this clonotype. The rearrangement links TRBV7-9 to TRBJ1-2; possibly TRBD1 for D (6 bases). The CDR3 consists of 14 residues. Per germline, CDR1 SEHNR and CDR2 FQNEAQ (reference sequence). V was clipped by 3 bases and J by 2 bases, with 10 bases between them. The CDR3 sequence is CASSFWTENYGYTF. For the CDR3, the DNA is TGTGCCAGCAGCTTCTGGACAGAGAACTATGGCTACACCTTC.

This clonotype was picked up many times. This rearrangement joins TRBV7-3 to TRBJ2-1, with D tentatively TRBD1 or TRBD2 (6 bases each). Germline CDR1 and CDR2: SGHTA and FQGTGA. Trimming shortened V by 3 bases and J by 9 bases, and 12 bases separated the two germline ends. This CDR3 contains 13 residues. In DNA form, the CDR3 reads TGTGCCAGCAGCTTGGGGGGCAAGACTGAGCAGTTCTTC. Protein: CASSLGGKTEQFF.